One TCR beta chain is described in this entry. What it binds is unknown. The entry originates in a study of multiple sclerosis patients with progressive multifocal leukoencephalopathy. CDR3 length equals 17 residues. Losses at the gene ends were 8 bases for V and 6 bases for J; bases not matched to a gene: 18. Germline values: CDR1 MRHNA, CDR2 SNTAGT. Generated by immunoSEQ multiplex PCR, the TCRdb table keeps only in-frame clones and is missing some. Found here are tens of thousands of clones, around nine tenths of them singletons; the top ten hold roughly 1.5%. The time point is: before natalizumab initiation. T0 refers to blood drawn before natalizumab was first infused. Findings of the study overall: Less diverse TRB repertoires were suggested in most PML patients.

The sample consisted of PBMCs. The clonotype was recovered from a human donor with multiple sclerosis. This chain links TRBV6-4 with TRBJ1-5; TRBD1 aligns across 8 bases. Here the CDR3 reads CASVASGGTFTGQPQHF. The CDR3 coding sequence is TGTGCCAGCGTGGCATCAGGGGGCACATTTACCGGTCAGCCCCAGCATTTT.